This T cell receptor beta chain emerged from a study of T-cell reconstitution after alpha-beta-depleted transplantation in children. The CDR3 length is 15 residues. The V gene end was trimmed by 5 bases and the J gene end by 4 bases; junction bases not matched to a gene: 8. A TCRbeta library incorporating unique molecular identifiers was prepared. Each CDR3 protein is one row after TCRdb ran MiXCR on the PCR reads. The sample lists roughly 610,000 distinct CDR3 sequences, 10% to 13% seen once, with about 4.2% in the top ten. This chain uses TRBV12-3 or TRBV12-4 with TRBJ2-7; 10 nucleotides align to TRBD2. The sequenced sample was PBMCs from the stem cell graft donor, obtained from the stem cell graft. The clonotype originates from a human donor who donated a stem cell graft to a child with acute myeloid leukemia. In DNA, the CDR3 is TGTGCCAGCAGTGAATTACTAGCGGGGAGTTACGAGCAGTACTTC. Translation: CASSELLAGSYEQYF.